Listed below are T cell receptor beta chains from one sample, sequenced in a study of lymphopenia after photon versus proton radiotherapy. Clones were read by immunoSEQ multiplex PCR, and TCRdb kept only the in-frame ones, dropping some. The sample shows some 25,000 clones, more than 80% of them seen only once. Sample: peripheral blood, taken from a patient treated with photon-based radiotherapy. The receptors come from a man aged 25 to 45 with gastric cancer. Both conserved end residues are part of each CDR3. The order of the fields is J gene, V gene, D gene, clone size, CDR3 DNA, CDR3 protein. The D gene is left open where the match is weak. A row's size may be missing; if present it is once, few, many or a size class.

>TRBJ1-2|TRBV15|.|few
TGTGCCACCAGCAGAGATGGAGGGGTAGAGAGCTATGGCTACACCTTC
CATSRDGGVESYGYTF
>TRBJ1-1|TRBV9|.|.
TGTGCCAGCAGCGTGGGCCGAAACACTGAAGCTTTCTTT
CASSVGRNTEAFF
>TRBJ1-5|TRBV19|TRBD1|.
TGTGCCAGTAGCCTAAGGGGGACAGGTCTCAATCAGCCCCAGCATTTT
CASSLRGTGLNQPQHF
>TRBJ1-1|TRBV6-5|TRBD1|.
TGTGCCAGCAGAGTCGGACAGGACCTGCGGGAAGCTTTCTTT
CASRVGQDLREAFF
>TRBJ2-1|TRBV7-2|.|.
TGTGCCAGCAGCTCGGGGTGGTCGGGACCTTACAATGAGCAGTTCTTC
CASSSGWSGPYNEQFF
>TRBJ1-1|TRBV4-1|.|.
TGCGCCAGCAGCCTTAACCAACGGGGTGAGAAAGCTTTCTTT
CASSLNQRGEKAFF
>TRBJ1-3|TRBV15|TRBD1|.
TGTGCCACCAGCCCAAACAGGGGCTCTGGAAACACCATATATTTT
CATSPNRGSGNTIYF
>TRBJ2-7|TRBV6-5|.|.
TGTGCCAGCAGTGAATCTCCAGGGGAAGACGAGCAGTACTTC
CASSESPGEDEQYF
>TRBJ2-3|TRBV6-6|.|few
TGTGCCAGCAGTTACTCGCTGGCAGATACGCAGTATTTT
CASSYSLADTQYF
>TRBJ1-3|TRBV2|.|.
TGTGCCAGCACCAACCAGGGTTCTGGAAACACCATATATTTT
CASTNQGSGNTIYF
>TRBJ1-3|TRBV9|TRBD1|.
TGTGCCAGCAGCGTATCCGGGACAGGGGGCGGAAACACCATATATTTT
CASSVSGTGGGNTIYF
>TRBJ1-4|TRBV9|.|.
TGTGCCAGCAGTGAACAGCCAACTAATGAAAAACTGTTTTTT
CASSEQPTNEKLFF
>TRBJ1-6|TRBV14|.|.
TGTGCCAGCAGCCGGGGAGGAGGCTCCTATAATTCACCCCTCCACTTT
CASSRGGGSYNSPLHF
>TRBJ1-1|TRBV10-3|TRBD1|.
TGTGCCATCAGTGAAACACAGGGGCGGACTGAAGCTTTCTTT
CAISETQGRTEAFF
>TRBJ1-4|TRBV4-2|TRBD1|.
TGTGCCAGCAGCCGTACAAGACAGGGAAGTGAAAAACTGTTTTTT
CASSRTRQGSEKLFF
>TRBJ2-5|TRBV14|.|once
TGTGCCAGCAGCCACCGATCCGAGACCCAGTACTTC
CASSHRSETQYF
>TRBJ2-3|TRBV29-1|TRBD2|.
TGCAGCGTCGGGGGGGGCTTCACAGATACGCAGTATTTT
CSVGGGFTDTQYF